The 21 T cell receptor beta chains below come from one sample, sequenced in a study of OX40 agonist ivuxolimab in advanced cancers. Only in-frame clones appear in the TCRdb table, and some are missing; sequencing was by immunoSEQ multiplex PCR. Here the sample spans about 50,000 clones, roughly 83% being singletons. Here the sequenced sample was CD4+ or CD8+ T cells sorted from blood, taken in a trial of the OX40 agonist ivuxolimab. Source of these receptors: an adult with an advanced solid tumor such as melanoma, head and neck, liver or kidney cancer.

The rearrangement links TRBV30 to TRBJ1-4, with 7 bases identical to TRBD1. Germline V gene lookup returns CDR1 GTSNPN and CDR2 SVGIG (reference sequence). The CDR3 spans 13 residues. V lost 2 bases, J lost 7 bases, and 4 bases stayed unmatched. The CDR3 sequence: CAWSQGGSEKLFF. The CDR3 bases are TGTGCCTGGAGTCAGGGGGGGAGTGAAAAACTGTTTTTT.

The rearrangement links TRBV2 to TRBJ1-1; 7 nucleotides agree with TRBD1. This CDR3 contains 14 residues. Germline V CDR1 and CDR2: SNHLY, FYNNEI. V lost 5 bases and J lost 3; bases outside the gene matches: 6. Written as DNA, the CDR3 is TGTGCCAGCAGTACCCAGGGGGGGGACACTGAAGCTTTCTTT. Translated: CASSTQGGDTEAFF.

The chain has TRBV11-2 and TRBJ2-5; TRBD1 or TRBD2 may be the D gene (6 bases each). Per germline, CDR1 SGHAT and CDR2 FQNNGV. This CDR3 is built from 16 residues. The ends were cut back, 5 bases at V and 4 bases at J, with 20 bases in the middle. CDR3 nucleotide sequence: TGTGCCAGCAGCCCCGGCGGGGTTATAGGGGGAGAGACCCAGTACTTC. Translation gives CASSPGGVIGGETQYF.

The rearrangement uses TRBV30 and TRBJ2-7, with D hard to call. V lost 0 bases to trimming and J lost 3 bases, with 6 bases between them. Germline CDR1 is GTSNPN and CDR2 is SVGIG (reference sequence). CDR3 length equals 12 residues. The CDR3: CAWSVSGYEQYF. The CDR3 DNA reads TGTGCCTGGAGTGTATCAGGCTACGAGCAGTACTTC. The full variable domain, with the rest looked up from reference TRBV30 and TRBJ2-7, is SQTIHQWPATLVQPVGSPLSLECTVEGTSNPNLYWYRQAAGRGLQLLFYSVGIGQISSEVPQNLSASRPQDRQFILSSKKLLLSDSGFYLCAWSVSGYEQYFGPGTRLTVT.

The genes are TRBV11-3 and TRBJ2-2; no reliable D call. The CDR3 length is 13 residues. Germline CDR1 is SGHNT and CDR2 is YENEEA. Trimming left V 3 bases short and J 1 base short, with 3 bases between. The CDR3 coding sequence is TGTGCCAGCAGCTTTGTGAACACCGGGGAGCTGTTTTTT. Residues: CASSFVNTGELFF.

The CDR3 DNA reads as TGTGCCAGCAGCTTAGGGACTCGATACGAGCAGTACTTC. This codes for CASSLGTRYEQYF. The chain recombines TRBV11-3 with TRBJ2-7; D may be TRBD2 (5 bases). Trimming cost V 1 base and J 4 bases, with 8 bases left between them. CDR3 length: 13 residues. Per germline, CDR1 SGHNT and CDR2 YENEEA.

The V gene is TRBV19, the J gene TRBJ1-5, with D possibly matching TRBD1 (6 bases). CDR3 length: 16 residues. Trimming took 6 bases from V and 0 from J, leaving 15 bases between them. The germline V gene encodes CDR1 LNHDA and CDR2 SQIVND (reference sequence). CDR3 nucleotides: TGTGCCAGTAGAGCAGGGGATACTTATAGCAATCAGCCCCAGCATTTT. Its protein product is CASRAGDTYSNQPQHF.

The chain couples TRBV28 to TRBJ2-7; 7 positions agree with TRBD2. Looked up from germline, CDR1 is MDHEN and CDR2 is SYDVKM. The CDR3 totals 12 residues. The trim removed 8 bases at V and 6 bases at J, leaving 7 bases unmatched. The CDR3 sequence: CASAPGRFEQYF. For the CDR3, the DNA is TGTGCCAGCGCGCCCGGGAGGTTCGAGCAGTACTTC.

V is TRBV29-1 and J is TRBJ1-5, with a possible D match to TRBD1 (5 bases). The V gene's germline CDR1 is SQVTM and CDR2 ANQGSEA. This CDR3 spans 16 amino acids. Trimming removed 4 bases at V and 5 bases at J, with 21 bases between. This CDR3 is CSVAGSEGKGDQPQHF. In DNA, the CDR3 is TGCAGCGTTGCCGGGAGTGAGGGGAAGGGTGATCAGCCCCAGCATTTT.

CDR3 protein: CASSRDNSYEQYF. DNA for the CDR3: TGTGCCAGCAGCCGGGACAATTCCTACGAGCAGTACTTC. V is TRBV6-6 and J is TRBJ2-7; D might be TRBD1 (6 bases). The CDR3 has 13 residues. Germline V gives CDR1 MNHNY, CDR2 SVGAGI (reference sequence). V was pared by 6 bases and J by 1 base, with 10 bases between.

This chain joins TRBV7-9 and TRBJ2-7; D tentatively fits TRBD1 or TRBD2 (6 bases each). CDR1 is SEHNR, CDR2 FQNEAQ, per germline (reference sequence). The CDR3 covers 15 residues. The V gene lost 2 bases and the J gene lost 5 bases, with 16 bases spanning the gap. As DNA, the CDR3 is TGTGCCAGCAGCTTATTCCCGGGGGCCGGGAACGAGCAGTACTTC. It encodes CASSLFPGAGNEQYF.

This chain joins TRBV6-1 and TRBJ1-3, with D hard to call. The ends were cut back, 7 bases at V and 0 bases at J, with 4 bases in the middle. The CDR3 loop spans 12 amino acids. Germline CDR1 and CDR2: MNHNS and SASEGT. CDR3 loop: CASKVSGNTIYF. CDR3 DNA: TGTGCCAGCAAGGTCTCTGGAAACACCATATATTTT.

This clone was seen once. The gene calls are TRBV19 and TRBJ2-3; a possible D gene is TRBD1 (5 bases). The CDR3 runs to 16 residues. Per the germline V gene, CDR1 is LNHDA and CDR2 is SQIVND (reference sequence). The V and J ends lost 1 base and 1 base respectively, with 12 bases between them. The CDR3 loop is CASSIGTPWGTDTQYF. For the CDR3, the DNA is TGTGCCAGTAGTATAGGGACACCTTGGGGCACAGATACGCAGTATTTT.

The rearrangement joins TRBV28 to TRBJ1-5, with D possibly being TRBD1 (5 bases). CDR3 size: 14 residues. V gave up 4 bases and J gave up 5 bases, with 12 bases separating them. CDR1 and CDR2 (germline): MDHEN, SYDVKM. CDR3 sequence: CASSSPREDQPQHF. CDR3 DNA: TGTGCCAGCAGTTCCCCCAGGGAAGATCAGCCCCAGCATTTT.

This chain joins TRBV7-8 and TRBJ2-7; 10 nucleotides line up with TRBD2. Per the germline V gene, CDR1 is SGHVS and CDR2 is FQNEAQ. The CDR3 sequence is 18 residues long. Losses at the gene ends were 0 bases for V and 3 bases for J; bases not matched to a gene: 11. CDR3 sequence (DNA): TGTGCCAGCAGCTTAGCGTACGGGCTAGCGGGGGATTACTACGAGCAGTACTTC. It codes for CASSLAYGLAGDYYEQYF.

The chain carries TRBV6-6 and TRBJ1-5; D ambiguous. V was shortened by 6 bases and J by 0 bases, with 12 bases between the two germline ends. The germline V gene encodes CDR1 MNHNY and CDR2 SVGAGI (reference sequence). The CDR3 is 15 residues long. CDR3 DNA: TGTGCCAGCAGCGCTAACGGCTATAGCAATCAGCCCCAGCATTTT. This translates into CASSANGYSNQPQHF.

The rearrangement uses TRBV5-5 and TRBJ1-1, with 10 bases aligning to TRBD1. Germline CDR1 is SGHKS and CDR2 is YYEKEE (reference sequence). The CDR3 contains 13 residues. Losses at the gene ends were 4 bases for V and 5 bases for J; bases not matched to a gene: 2. The CDR3 nucleotides read TGTGCCAGCAGCGGACAGGGGGAGACTGAAGCTTTCTTT. Encoded protein: CASSGQGETEAFF.

The J gene is TRBJ1-3, the V gene TRBV25-1; TRBD1 might be the D (5 bases). This CDR3 comprises 11 residues. Germline V gene sequence: CDR1 MGHDK, CDR2 SYGVNS. The V gene lost 5 bases and the J gene lost 12 bases, with 11 bases spanning the gap. In nucleotides, the CDR3 is TGTGCCAGCAGTCGACAGTCGAGCATATATTTT. It specifies CASSRQSSIYF.

The V and J genes are TRBV11-3 and TRBJ1-3; unclear D gene. V lost 2 bases, J lost 1 base, and 9 bases lay in between. CDR1 and CDR2 (germline): SGHNT, YENEEA. The CDR3 is 15 residues long. The CDR3 is CASSLNTGSGNTIYF. The CDR3 nucleotides are TGTGCCAGCAGCTTAAATACGGGTTCTGGAAACACCATATATTTT.

This clone was observed a handful of times. The same CDR3 also results from other DNA sequences found in this sample. The chain is built from TRBV29-1 and TRBJ1-1, with D perhaps matching TRBD1 (5 bases). Trimming took off 6 bases at V and 1 base at J, with 9 bases between the two ends. The CDR3 sequence is 12 residues long. From germline, CDR1 is SQVTM and CDR2 ANQGSEA. The CDR3 nucleotides are TGCAGCGTGGCGGGGGGGAACACTGAAGCTTTCTTT. It translates to CSVAGGNTEAFF.

This rearrangement joins TRBV19 to TRBJ2-1; 11 bases match TRBD2. J was trimmed by 4 bases and V by 5 bases; bases with no gene match: 4. The germline V gene encodes CDR1 LNHDA and CDR2 SQIVND (reference sequence). The CDR3 spans 15 residues. CDR3: CASSALAGGYNEQFF. In nucleotides, the CDR3 is TGTGCCAGTAGTGCCCTAGCGGGAGGTTACAATGAGCAGTTCTTC.